These 16 T cell receptor beta chains were sequenced from one sample in a study of T cells expressing NK-cell markers. After re-calling the 5' RACE reads, TCRdb lists one entry per CDR3 protein, DNA absent. The listing contains about 430,000 distinct CDR3 sequences. Sequencing used blood T cells: a sorted CD56 or NKG2C T cell subset, CD4+ or CD8+ T cells, or bulk PBMC T cells (not recorded which). The receptors come from a woman aged 45-60 years in good health.

CDR3 protein: CASSLEGPTSGRRSGELFF. The chain employs TRBV5-6 and TRBJ2-2; TCRdb's D gene call, TRBD2, goes unchecked for lack of DNA. This CDR3 spans 19 amino acids. Germline V gene data show CDR1 as SGHDT and CDR2 as YYEEEE.

This chain connects TRBV5-1 to TRBJ2-7. The CDR3 is made up of 13 amino acids. Looked up from germline, CDR1 is SGHRS and CDR2 is YFSETQ. CDR3 sequence: CASSSYSYYEQYF.

This sequence joins TRBV10-3 and TRBJ1-2. The CDR3 is made up of 14 amino acids. Germline CDR1 and CDR2: ENHRY and SYGVKD. This CDR3 reads CAISRDGGGYGYTF.

CDR3 amino acids: CASSSIGRMAQYF. V is TRBV11-3 and J is TRBJ2-5; there is no DNA to check the TCRdb D call of TRBD1. The germline CDR1 and CDR2 sequences are SGHNT and YENEEA. The CDR3 loop spans 13 amino acids.

V usage is TRBV24-1 and J usage is TRBJ2-5. The CDR3 covers 15 residues. The germline gives CDR1 KGHDR, CDR2 SFDVKD. The CDR3 reads CATSDPQRVQETQYF.

The chain joins TRBV12-3 or TRBV12-4 to TRBJ2-1; lacking DNA, the TRBD1 call made by TCRdb goes unchecked. The length of the CDR3 is 16 residues. CDR3 amino acids: CASSTPGTGAGNEQFF.

The V and J genes are TRBV29-1 and TRBJ1-1; TCRdb lists TRBD1, though no DNA is available to test this call. Germline assignment: CDR1 SQVTM and CDR2 ANQGSEA. The length of the CDR3 is 13 residues. CDR3 protein: CSVDRGTTDEAFF.

The chain links TRBV10-3 to TRBJ2-7; the TCRdb call, TRBD2, lacks DNA for checking. Per germline, CDR1 ENHRY and CDR2 SYGVKD. The CDR3 is 14 amino acids. The CDR3 reads CAISDRTSGYEQYF.

J is TRBJ2-1 and V is TRBV5-1; TCRdb returns TRBD2, unconfirmable since there is no DNA. The CDR3 covers 16 residues. Germline V lookup: CDR1 SGHRS, CDR2 YFSETQ. CDR3 loop: CASSLEPSGITDEQFF.

The chain is built from TRBV5-5 and TRBJ1-4; TCRdb indicates TRBD1, and absent DNA this call remains unverified. Germline V gene data show CDR1 as SGHKS and CDR2 as YYEKEE (reference sequence). There are 16 residues in the CDR3. This CDR3 reads CASSLDTTGSNEKLFF.

The chain links TRBV12-3 or TRBV12-4 to TRBJ1-4; TCRdb proposes TRBD1, but this gene call is untestable without DNA. The CDR3 is 14 amino acids. The CDR3 spells CASSTSGGSEKLFF.

V and J are TRBV7-2 and TRBJ2-3; TCRdb calls TRBD1, which cannot be checked without DNA. CDR1 and CDR2 from the germline V gene are SGHTA and FQGNSA. The CDR3 runs to 13 residues. The CDR3 loop is CASSGPGTLKEYF.

The chain combines TRBV6-1 with TRBJ1-1. In germline, CDR1 is MNHNS, CDR2 SASEGT. CDR3 length: 15 residues. The CDR3 sequence is CASSESLGLGTEAFF.

This chain joins TRBV11-3 and TRBJ2-1. Per germline, CDR1 SGHNT and CDR2 YENEEA. The CDR3 is 15 amino acids. This chain's CDR3 is CASSFIMNSYNEQFF.

The J gene is TRBJ2-1, the V gene TRBV21-1. TRBV21-1 is noted as a pseudogene. This CDR3 contains 14 residues. This chain's CDR3 is CASSNTATPNEQFF.

This chain joins TRBV6-5 and TRBJ1-4; TCRdb returns TRBD1, unconfirmable since there is no DNA. Germline V gene sequence: CDR1 MNHEY, CDR2 SVGAGI. The CDR3 consists of 14 residues. The chain's CDR3 is CASRQSGSNEKLFF.